This record concerns one TCR beta chain sequence. Constant-region reverse primers amplified full-length variable regions, followed by semi-nested Nested Universal Primer A PCR. TCRdb processed the 5' RACE reads anew with MiXCR; each CDR3 protein has one entry. The sample has some 31,000 distinct CDR3 sequences, 26% seen once; the top ten hold 3.7%. This TCR came from a female donor with breast cancer. The sequenced sample was naive CD4+ T cells sorted from a lymph node. Subset given: naive CD4+ T cells, CD4+CD45RA+CD25-.

CDR3 DNA: TGTGCCAGCAGGACGCCCCGGGACAATAAGAACACCATATATTTT. Translating gives CASRTPRDNKNTIYF. This chain connects TRBV28 to TRBJ1-3, with D tentatively TRBD1 (6 bases). CDR1 and CDR2 (germline): MDHEN, SYDVKM. This CDR3 region has 15 residues. Trimming cost V 6 bases and J 7 bases, with 19 bases left between them.